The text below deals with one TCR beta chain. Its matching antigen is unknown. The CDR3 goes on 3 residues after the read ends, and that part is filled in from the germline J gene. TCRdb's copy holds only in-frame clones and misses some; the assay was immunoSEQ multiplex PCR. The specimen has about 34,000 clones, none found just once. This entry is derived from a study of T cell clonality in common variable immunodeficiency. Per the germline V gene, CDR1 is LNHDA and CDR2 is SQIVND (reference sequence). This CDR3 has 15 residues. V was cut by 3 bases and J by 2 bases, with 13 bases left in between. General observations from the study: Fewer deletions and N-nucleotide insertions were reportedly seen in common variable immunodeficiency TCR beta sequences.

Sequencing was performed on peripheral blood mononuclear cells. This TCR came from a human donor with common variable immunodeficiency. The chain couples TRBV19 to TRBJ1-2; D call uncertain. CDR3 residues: CASSIPQSLNYGYTF. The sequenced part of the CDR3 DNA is TGTGCCAGTAGTATCCCCCAGTCTCTCAACTATGGC.